This T cell receptor beta chain was retrieved from a study of response to subunit inactivated influenza vaccine. Whole-study results and caveats: It was suggested by the authors that few new T cells are recruited by each seasonal influenza vaccination.

Germline assignment: CDR1 LGHNA and CDR2 YSLEER. Trimming pared 4 bases from V and 14 bases from J, leaving 21 bases between. The CDR3 sequence is 14 residues long. TCRdb re-derived calls from the RT-PCR reads in MiXCR, one entry per CDR3 protein. The data hold over 750,000 distinct CDR3 sequences, with 21% observed a single time. A word on this clonotype: Its antigen is as yet unknown.

The sequences come from PBMCs from blood, collected 5 to 6 days after vaccination. The chain has TRBV4-3 and TRBJ2-1, with a possible D match to TRBD2 (6 bases). The sequence derives from a man aged 45 to 65 who received an inactivated influenza vaccine. The DNA of the CDR3 is TGCGCCAGCAGCCCCGGGGTTGCTTGGAGGGAGGAGTTCTTC. This gives the protein CASSPGVAWREEFF.